The clone carrying this T cell receptor (beta chain) was observed a handful of times. Its antigen is unknown. From germline, CDR1 is LGHDT and CDR2 YNNKEL (reference sequence). The CDR3 extends over 14 amino acids. V lost 3 bases, J lost 3 bases, and 1 base stayed unmatched. In the ViraFEST assay, antigen-specific CD4+ clonotypes were identified by expansion after peptide-pool stimulation. It was after roughly 11 days of culture that CD4+ T cells were isolated. All vaccine recipients tested negative for nucleocapsid antibodies and had never contracted SARS-CoV-2 infection. A few million PBMC were seeded per well and grown in the presence of roughly 10 IU/ml IL-2 and roughly 9.9 ug/ml peptides. The protocol was immunoSEQ multiplex PCR, while the TCRdb copy is restricted to in-frame clones and leaves out a portion. The sample lists over 45,000 clones; under 75% were seen once. This sample was taken from a study of vaccination effects on CD4 cells after COVID-19. Study-level findings and limits: Early timepoints after infection were absent, and convalescent patients were few in the study.

The genes are TRBV3-1 (or the pseudogene TRBV3-2) and TRBJ1-2; 10 bases match TRBD1. The sample here was CD4+ T cells from PBMCs cultured with SARS-CoV-2 spike peptides, taken before COVID-19 vaccination. The sequence derives from a human donor who received a COVID-19 vaccine. CDR3: CASSHGTGDYGYTF. The CDR3 coding sequence is TGTGCCAGCAGCCATGGGACAGGGGACTATGGCTACACCTTC.